This T cell receptor (beta chain) was captured in a study of T cell responses to AZD1222 COVID-19 vaccine. Study observations and caveats: Two doses of AZD1222 preceded a rise in Spike-specific TCR breadth and depth. Spike regions recognized by vaccine-associated CD4 TCRs spanned the protein, led by 160-218 and 743-854.

A single count supports this clone. The antigen is not known. Repertoires were generated with immunoSEQ multiplex PCR, while TCRdb's copy carries only in-frame clones and drops some. The sample has roughly 120,000 clones, more than 75% seen once. Trimming shortened V by 2 bases and J by 5 bases, and 15 bases separated the two germline ends. The germline V gene encodes CDR1 LGHDT and CDR2 YNNKEL (reference sequence). The CDR3 has 16 amino acids. The V call is TRBV3-1 (or the pseudogene TRBV3-2), the J call TRBJ2-2; D perhaps matches TRBD1 (6 bases). The receptor's source is an adult in good health. The sample here was peripheral blood, taken on day 0 of AZD1222 vaccination. The CDR3 protein is CASSQFPGAGTGELFF. CDR3 sequence (DNA): TGTGCCAGCAGCCAATTCCCAGGGGCCGGGACCGGGGAGCTGTTTTTT.